This T cell receptor beta chain was retrieved from a study of OX40 agonist ivuxolimab in advanced cancers. Across the study: Past anti-PD-1, anti-PD-L1 or anti-CTLA-4 therapy was accepted, and roughly 40% had received some. Among those treated, three patients had partial responses, one with hepatocellular carcinoma and two with cutaneous melanoma.

Autoimmune disease history or systemic immunosuppression led to patient exclusion. Assay: immunoSEQ multiplex PCR; the TCRdb copy retains only in-frame clones and omits some. The profile shows more than 65,000 clones, just over 90% of them singletons. The CDR3 is made up of 16 amino acids. Deletions cut 0 bases from V and 4 bases from J, with 13 bases between. Germline values: CDR1 SGHRS, CDR2 YFSETQ. Sequences were derived from CD4+ or CD8+ T cells sorted from blood, sampled in a trial of the OX40 agonist ivuxolimab. This receptor was identified in an adult with an advanced solid tumor such as melanoma, head and neck, liver or kidney cancer. This rearrangement joins TRBV5-1 to TRBJ2-2; D is possibly TRBD1 (5 bases). The CDR3 DNA reads as TGCGCCAGCAGCTTGGAGCCAACAGGAATCACCGGGGAGCTGTTTTTT. Residues: CASSLEPTGITGELFF.